These T cell receptor beta chains were read from a single sample in a study of T-cell memory formation after mild COVID-19. From the 5' RACE reads, TCRdb called clonotypes with MiXCR, one entry per CDR3 protein. The profile shows 300,000 to 400,000 distinct CDR3 sequences, approximately 15% of them singletons. Sequencing was done on a sample of PBMCs or a T cell subset sorted from them (not recorded which). The receptors derive from a man aged 18 to 29 who had mild COVID-19 (a few samples of this study predate the infection). Cell type and time point are not known. Both conserved end residues are part of each CDR3. Fields, in order: V gene, clone size, J gene, D gene, CDR3 length, CDR3 protein, CDR3 DNA. D genes are given only for firm matches. Size tells how often a clone was seen (once, few, many) or the class of an expanded clone, and some rows leave it out.

>TRBV5-1|-|TRBJ2-3|TRBD1|18
CASSLGPGVGQGSDTQYF
TGCGCCAGCAGCTTGGGGCCCGGGGTAGGACAGGGGTCAGATACGCAGTATTTT
>TRBV5-5|few|TRBJ2-1|-|12
CASSHFFVEQFF
TGTGCCAGCAGCCATTTTTTCGTTGAGCAGTTCTTC
>TRBV20-1|-|TRBJ2-7|TRBD1|15
CSALLGRTGFGEQYF
TGCAGTGCGTTATTAGGCCGGACAGGGTTTGGCGAGCAGTACTTC
>TRBV20-1|-|TRBJ2-1|TRBD1|17
CSARDLRGQGRLHEQFF
TGCAGTGCTAGAGATCTGCGGGGACAGGGTAGGTTGCATGAGCAGTTCTTC
>TRBV4-3|few|TRBJ2-5|-|15
CASSQEGGGLETQYF
TGCGCCAGCAGCCAAGAAGGGGGGGGGCTTGAGACCCAGTACTTC
>TRBV6-1|few|TRBJ1-5|-|13
CASISTGNQPQHF
TGTGCCAGCATATCAACAGGCAATCAGCCCCAGCATTTT
>TRBV6-6|few|TRBJ2-6|-|15
CASSLNRSGANVLTF
TGTGCCAGCAGCCTAAACAGATCTGGGGCCAACGTCCTGACTTTC
>TRBV4-1|many|TRBJ1-5|TRBD1|16
CASSLRQGRGYQPQHF
TGCGCCAGCAGCTTACGACAGGGCAGGGGGTATCAGCCCCAGCATTTT
>TRBV2|-|TRBJ2-1|TRBD2|12
CASSPEAGGPFF
TGTGCCAGCAGTCCAGAAGCGGGGGGTCCGTTCTTC
>TRBV6-5|few|TRBJ1-5|TRBD1|14
CASRPGGAGQPQHF
TGTGCCAGCAGACCAGGGGGCGCGGGTCAGCCCCAGCATTTT
>TRBV7-6|few|TRBJ2-1|TRBD2|16
CASSLAPSGVLMEQFF
TGTGCCAGCAGCTTAGCGCCTAGCGGGGTACTAATGGAGCAGTTCTTC
>TRBV12-3/TRBV12-4|many|TRBJ2-3|-|13
CASSYGPTDTQYF
TGTGCCAGCAGTTATGGGCCCACAGATACGCAGTATTTT
>TRBV6-2/TRBV6-3|few|TRBJ1-1|-|12
CASRVANTEAFF
TGTGCCAGCAGGGTTGCGAACACTGAAGCTTTCTTT
>TRBV5-1|many|TRBJ2-2|-|14
CASSSGGGGGELFF
TGCGCCAGCAGCTCCGGTGGGGGCGGCGGGGAGCTGTTTTTT
>TRBV9|few|TRBJ2-2|-|16
CASSVASTGRTGELFF
TGTGCCAGCAGCGTAGCTTCGACGGGGAGAACCGGGGAGCTGTTTTTT
>TRBV10-3|-|TRBJ1-6|-|13
CAISDSYNSPLHF
TGTGCCATCAGTGACAGTTATAATTCACCCCTCCACTTT
>TRBV7-6|few|TRBJ2-3|-|15
CASSLRGGGTDTQYF
TGTGCCAGCAGCTTACGTGGGGGAGGTACAGATACGCAGTATTTT
>TRBV21-1|few|TRBJ1-4|-|16
CASSKIDRVLREKLFF
TGTGCCAGCAGCAAGATCGACAGGGTCCTTAGGGAAAAACTGTTTTTT
>TRBV3-1|few|TRBJ2-2|-|15
CASSKWDLNTGELFF
TGTGCCAGCAGCAAATGGGACCTCAACACCGGGGAGCTGTTTTTT
>TRBV7-8|few|TRBJ1-1|-|15
CASSLSQRLNTEAFF
TGTGCCAGCAGCTTATCCCAGAGATTGAACACTGAAGCTTTCTTT
>TRBV7-8|few|TRBJ1-1|TRBD1|15
CASSFPGTGNTEAFF
TGTGCCAGCAGCTTCCCCGGGACAGGGAACACTGAAGCTTTCTTT
>TRBV28|-|TRBJ1-5|TRBD1|15
CASNTGTVSNQPQHF
TGTGCCAGCAATACCGGGACAGTCAGCAATCAGCCCCAGCATTTT
>TRBV20-1|-|TRBJ1-2|TRBD1|14
CRMWDSRFNYGYTF
TGCAGAATGTGGGACAGCCGATTTAACTATGGCTACACCTTC
>TRBV7-9|few|TRBJ1-2|TRBD1|15
CASSPGTAGNYGYTF
TGTGCCAGCAGCCCTGGGACAGCGGGCAACTATGGCTACACCTTC
>TRBV6-4|-|TRBJ2-1|TRBD2|13
CASSTSETNEQFF
TGTGCCAGCAGTACTAGCGAAACCAATGAGCAGTTCTTC
>TRBV5-6|-|TRBJ1-2|TRBD1|14
CATTGTGGDSGYTF
TGTGCCACCACCGGGACAGGGGGCGATTCGGGCTACACCTTC
>TRBV7-2|many|TRBJ1-1|-|13
CASSPGTVQEAFF
TGTGCCAGCAGCCCGGGGACGGTACAAGAAGCTTTCTTT
>TRBV15|-|TRBJ1-2|-|12
CATSSQGYGYTF
TGTGCCACCAGCAGTCAGGGATATGGCTACACCTTC
>TRBV4-3|many|TRBJ2-2|-|16
CASSQEGVGGAGELFF
TGCGCCAGCAGCCAAGAAGGCGTCGGTGGGGCCGGGGAGCTGTTTTTT
>TRBV7-2|few|TRBJ2-2|-|15
CASSLSQGGSGELFF
TGTGCCAGCAGCTTATCCCAGGGGGGTTCCGGGGAGCTGTTTTTT
>TRBV9|few|TRBJ2-1|-|13
CASSGDLAGWQFF
TGTGCCAGCAGCGGGGACCTGGCGGGTTGGCAGTTCTTC
>TRBV5-1|few|TRBJ1-1|-|15
CASSLSSGMNTEAFF
TGCGCCAGCAGCCTCTCGTCCGGCATGAACACTGAAGCTTTCTTT
>TRBV24-1|-|TRBJ2-1|-|16
CATSDAGRGGPNEQFF
TGTGCCACCAGTGATGCTGGGAGGGGGGGCCCAAATGAGCAGTTCTTC
>TRBV24-1|-|TRBJ1-2|-|12
CATRPPGYGYTF
TGTGCCACCAGACCCCCTGGCTATGGCTACACCTTC
>TRBV11-2|-|TRBJ2-4|TRBD2|16
CASSLERGGTKNIQYF
TGTGCCAGCAGCTTAGAGCGGGGGGGAACCAAAAACATTCAGTACTTC
>TRBV3-1|-|TRBJ1-2|-|14
CASSQGKEVDGYTF
TGTGCCAGCAGCCAAGGCAAGGAGGTTGATGGCTACACCTTC
>TRBV10-3|-|TRBJ1-5|TRBD1|17
CAISPGQGAVGNQPQHF
TGTGCCATCAGCCCGGGACAGGGGGCCGTCGGCAATCAGCCCCAGCATTTT
>TRBV28|-|TRBJ1-1|-|15
CASSSPGQGWTEAFF
TGTGCCAGCAGTTCCCCGGGACAAGGGTGGACTGAAGCTTTCTTT
>TRBV6-5|few|TRBJ2-7|-|13
CASSYRTTYEQYF
TGTGCCAGCAGTTACAGGACTACCTACGAGCAGTACTTC
>TRBV5-6|few|TRBJ2-6|-|15
CASSTTGSGANVLTF
TGTGCCAGCAGCACTACAGGCTCCGGGGCCAACGTCCTGACTTTC
>TRBV12-3/TRBV12-4|few|TRBJ1-4|-|15
CASSLGQGIREKLFF
TGTGCCAGCAGTTTAGGGCAGGGTATTCGGGAAAAACTGTTTTTT
>TRBV20-1|-|TRBJ1-1|-|14
CSARDFWGYTEAFF
TGCAGTGCTAGAGATTTCTGGGGATACACTGAAGCTTTCTTT
>TRBV5-1|-|TRBJ1-5|-|13
CASSPVLGQPQHF
TGCGCCAGCAGCCCCGTACTGGGTCAGCCCCAGCATTTT
>TRBV12-3/TRBV12-4|-|TRBJ1-4|-|14
CASSLVRAGGKLFF
TGTGCCAGCAGTTTGGTCAGGGCGGGGGGAAAACTGTTTTTT
>TRBV7-9|many|TRBJ1-2|-|13
CASSFRGDYGYTF
TGTGCCAGCAGCTTTCGGGGGGACTATGGCTACACCTTC
>TRBV4-1|few|TRBJ1-1|-|14
CASSQEATGREAFF
TGCGCCAGCAGCCAAGAGGCCACCGGGAGGGAAGCTTTCTTT
>TRBV7-6|-|TRBJ1-4|TRBD1|14
CASRTGDGNEKLFF
TGTGCCAGCCGGACAGGGGATGGTAATGAAAAACTGTTTTTT
>TRBV7-3|-|TRBJ2-2|TRBD1|15
CASSPRGQGAGELFF
TGTGCCAGCAGCCCTCGAGGACAGGGGGCCGGGGAGCTGTTTTTT
>TRBV7-3|-|TRBJ1-1|-|15
CASSSQPAGDTEAFF
TGTGCCAGCAGCAGTCAACCGGCGGGGGACACTGAAGCTTTCTTT
>TRBV12-3/TRBV12-4|few|TRBJ2-7|TRBD1|13
CASAGGSPYEQYF
TGTGCCAGTGCAGGGGGCAGCCCCTACGAGCAGTACTTC
>TRBV9|-|TRBJ2-2|TRBD1|15
CASSVGRGPPGELFF
TGTGCCAGCAGCGTGGGTAGGGGGCCCCCCGGGGAGCTGTTTTTT
>TRBV7-6|few|TRBJ2-1|TRBD1|16
CASSSLRDRSYNEQFF
TGTGCCAGCAGCAGCCTCCGGGACAGATCCTACAATGAGCAGTTCTTC
>TRBV5-1|-|TRBJ2-2|-|15
CASSFSGSNTGELFF
TGCGCCAGCAGCTTCTCTGGCTCGAACACCGGGGAGCTGTTTTTT
>TRBV11-2|-|TRBJ2-7|-|14
CASSSGRAPALKYF
TGTGCCAGCAGCTCTGGACGGGCCCCGGCACTAAAGTACTTC
>TRBV2|-|TRBJ2-5|-|14
CASSEAGGRETQYF
TGTGCCAGCAGTGAGGCCGGCGGGCGGGAGACCCAGTACTTC